The 20 T cell receptor beta chains listed next were all sequenced from one sample in a study of shared clonotypes between healthy human individuals. Terminally differentiated effector memory CD45RA+ cells were excluded by CCR7 positive selection of CD45RO-negative cells. The repertoire was sequenced with immunoSEQ multiplex PCR; TCRdb's copy has only in-frame clones and lacks some. This repertoire shows fewer than 1 million clones, about 96% found once; its top ten account for around 0.25%. Sequencing was done on a sample of naive CD8+ T cells sorted from blood. The receptors were gathered from a man under 40 in good health.

The chain joins TRBV27 to TRBJ2-1; 12 nucleotides align to TRBD2. This CDR3 comprises 16 residues. CDR1 is MNHEY and CDR2 is SMNVEV in the germline V gene (reference sequence). V trimming: 5 bases; J trimming: 3 bases; junction bases outside the gene matches: 5. The CDR3 DNA reads TGTGCCAGCAGTGTAGGACTAGCGGGAAGCTACAATGAGCAGTTCTTC. Encoded protein: CASSVGLAGSYNEQFF.

The V call is TRBV27, the J call TRBJ1-4; 7 bases are a match to TRBD1. J was trimmed by 5 bases and V by 0 bases; bases with no gene match: 3. Germline-derived CDR1 and CDR2 are MNHEY and SMNVEV (reference sequence). The CDR3 runs to 15 residues. As DNA, the CDR3 is TGTGCCAGCAGTTTATCGGGGACAGTGAATGAAAAACTGTTTTTT. It is translated as CASSLSGTVNEKLFF.

The V and J genes are TRBV27 and TRBJ2-1; D unresolved. The CDR3 contains 15 residues. Germline values: CDR1 MNHEY, CDR2 SMNVEV (reference sequence). V dropped 4 bases and J dropped 9 bases, with 19 bases sitting between them. CDR3 sequence: CASSSIASGLGEQFF. The CDR3 DNA follows: TGTGCCAGCAGTTCGATAGCATCAGGTTTGGGTGAGCAGTTCTTC.

This chain joins TRBV4-1 and TRBJ2-7; a weak D match, TRBD1 (5 bases). Germline V lookup: CDR1 MGHRA, CDR2 YSYEKL. Trimming pared 0 bases from V and 2 bases from J, leaving 11 bases between. The CDR3 is 15 residues long. In nucleotides, the CDR3 is TGCGCCAGCAGCCAAGACAGGGCTTCCCCCTACGAGCAGTACTTC. Translation gives CASSQDRASPYEQYF.

The chain employs TRBV30 and TRBJ2-3; 8 positions agree with TRBD1. This CDR3 contains 16 residues. Germline V gene lookup returns CDR1 GTSNPN and CDR2 SVGIG (reference sequence). V was pared by 4 bases and J by 4 bases, with 13 bases of the junction left unmatched. CDR3 loop: CAWKRIQGASPDTQYF. The CDR3 nucleotides are TGTGCCTGGAAGAGAATTCAGGGGGCTTCGCCAGATACGCAGTATTTT.

V usage is TRBV29-1 and J usage is TRBJ2-1; a possible D gene is TRBD2 (7 bases). Germline V gene lookup returns CDR1 SQVTM and CDR2 ANQGSEA. Trimming stripped 7 bases from V and 7 bases from J, with 17 bases between. The CDR3 covers 13 residues. The CDR3 loop is CSAGEGGENEQFF. Written as DNA, the CDR3 is TGCAGCGCCGGAGAGGGGGGGGAGAATGAGCAGTTCTTC.

The CDR3 is CASSLEKRSALGYNEQFF. In DNA form, the CDR3 reads TGTGCCAGCAGCCTAGAGAAAAGGAGCGCCCTCGGCTACAATGAGCAGTTCTTC. The chain couples TRBV7-6 to TRBJ2-1, with no clear D. The CDR3 loop spans 18 amino acids. CDR1 is SGHVS and CDR2 is FNYEAQ in the germline V gene. The V end lost 5 bases, the J end lost 3 bases, and 23 bases lay between the germline ends.

The V and J genes are TRBV4-1 and TRBJ2-7; no reliable D call. Deletions cut 5 bases from V and 3 bases from J, with 5 bases between. This CDR3 is 11 amino acids long. Germline V gives CDR1 MGHRA, CDR2 YSYEKL. In DNA, the CDR3 is TGCGCCAGCAGCAGTTTCTACGAGCAGTACTTC. Translated, it gives CASSSFYEQYF.

This clone was observed a single time. CDR3 loop: CASAWVGSGSLNEQFF. CDR3 DNA: TGCGCCAGCGCCTGGGTTGGCAGCGGGAGTCTCAATGAGCAGTTCTTC. The chain recombines TRBV5-1 with TRBJ2-1; 8 nucleotides align to TRBD2. Germline CDR1 SGHRS, CDR2 YFSETQ. Trimming removed 7 bases from V and 6 bases from J; junction bases left unmatched: 15. The CDR3 sequence is 16 residues long. Using reference TRBV5-1 and TRBJ2-1 for the parts outside the CDR3, the full variable domain is KAGVTQTPRYLIKTRGQQVTLSCSPISGHRSVSWYQQTPGQGLQFLFEYFSETQRNKGNFPGRFSGRQFSNSRSEMNVSTLELGDSALYLCASAWVGSGSLNEQFFGPGTRLTVL.

The chain combines TRBV29-1 with TRBJ2-1; 9 nucleotides match TRBD1. From germline, CDR1 is SQVTM and CDR2 ANQGSEA. The CDR3 length is 14 residues. The ends lost 1 base at V and 7 bases at J; junction bases unmatched: 5. The CDR3 sequence is CSVEGTGAVNEQFF. The CDR3 coding sequence is TGCAGCGTTGAAGGGACAGGGGCTGTGAATGAGCAGTTCTTC.

This chain joins TRBV6-5 and TRBJ2-1; 7 nucleotides align to TRBD1. The V gene's germline CDR1 is MNHEY and CDR2 SVGAGI. CDR3 length: 14 amino acids. J was trimmed by 5 bases and V by 6 bases; bases with no gene match: 7. CDR3 sequence: CASRTRDSHNEQFF. The CDR3, as DNA: TGTGCCAGCAGGACCCGGGACAGCCACAATGAGCAGTTCTTC.

The chain is built from TRBV5-1 and TRBJ1-1, with a weak D call TRBD1 (5 bases). This CDR3 contains 13 residues. Germline CDR1 is SGHRS and CDR2 is YFSETQ. The germline V and J ends were trimmed by 5 bases and 6 bases, with 14 bases remaining between them. CDR3 sequence (DNA): TGCGCCAGCAGAGGGACCCTTGAGGCTGAAGCTTTCTTT. Translating gives CASRGTLEAEAFF.

The chain has TRBV29-1 and TRBJ1-2; no reliable D call. Germline V gene lookup returns CDR1 SQVTM and CDR2 ANQGSEA. The CDR3 sequence is 12 residues long. Trimming shortened V by 3 bases and J by 10 bases, and 15 bases separated the two germline ends. As DNA, the CDR3 is TGCAGCGTTGACAGAAATGGTCATGACTACACCTTC. It is translated as CSVDRNGHDYTF. Full variable domain (rest looked up from reference TRBV29-1 and TRBJ1-2): SAVISQKPSRDICQRGTSLTIQCQVDSQVTMMFWYRQQPGQSLTLIATANQGSEATYESGFVIDKFPISRPNLTFSTLTVSNMSPEDSSIYLCSVDRNGHDYTFGSGTRLTVV.

This clone was counted once. The rearrangement joins TRBV7-9 to TRBJ2-3; 9 bases map to TRBD2. V was clipped by 5 bases and J by 2 bases; unmatched bases: 5. The CDR3 contains 15 residues. The V gene's germline CDR1 is SEHNR and CDR2 FQNEAQ (reference sequence). CDR3 nucleotides: TGTGCCAGCAGCCCGCTAGCGGGAAACACAGATACGCAGTATTTT. This gives the protein CASSPLAGNTDTQYF. The variable domain in full, with the rest retrieved from reference TRBV7-9 and TRBJ2-3, is DTGVSQNPRHKITKRGQNVTFRCDPISEHNRLYWYRQTLGQGPEFLTYFQNEAQLEKSRLLSDRFSAERPKGSFSTLEIQRTEQGDSAMYLCASSPLAGNTDTQYFGPGTRLTVL.

Here the CDR3 DNA reads TGTGCCAGCGCCAAGACCTCGGGCCAAACCTACGAGCAGTACTTC. Its protein is CASAKTSGQTYEQYF. The rearrangement uses TRBV21-1 and TRBJ2-7. TRBV21-1 is classified as a pseudogene. The CDR3 spans 15 residues.

This clone was recorded once. The gene calls are TRBV9 and TRBJ2-2, with D unresolved. The CDR3 extends over 13 amino acids. The V end lost 3 bases, the J end lost 3 bases, and 6 bases lay between the germline ends. Germline V lookup: CDR1 SGDLS, CDR2 YYNGEE. The CDR3 sequence: CASSGIDTGELFF. CDR3 in DNA: TGTGCCAGCAGCGGGATTGACACCGGGGAGCTGTTTTTT.

V gene TRBV14 combines with J gene TRBJ1-5, with 11 nucleotides matching TRBD1. The germline V gene has CDR1 SGHDN and CDR2 FVKESK. CDR3 length equals 16 residues. The V and J ends lost 2 bases and 2 bases, in that order; junction bases with no gene match: 2. CDR3 nucleotide sequence: TGTGCCAGCAGCCAAAAGGGACAGGGGGGCAATCAGCCCCAGCATTTT. It yields the protein CASSQKGQGGNQPQHF.

The CDR3 DNA reads TGTGCCATCAGTGGGGAAAGGGGGAGCTACGAGCAGTACTTC. Its translation is CAISGERGSYEQYF. The chain employs TRBV10-3 and TRBJ2-7, with D tentatively TRBD1 (6 bases). Trimming shortened V by 4 bases and J by 3 bases, and 13 bases separated the two germline ends. This CDR3 is built from 14 residues. Germline V CDR1 and CDR2: ENHRY, SYGVKD.

The gene calls are TRBV7-9 and TRBJ2-2; D is unresolved. Trimming took 4 bases from V and 0 from J, leaving 9 bases between them. CDR1 SEHNR and CDR2 FQNEAQ come from the germline V gene (reference sequence). CDR3 size: 15 residues. In nucleotides, the CDR3 is TGTGCCAGCAGCTCCCGGTCCCCGAACACCGGGGAGCTGTTTTTT. Translation: CASSSRSPNTGELFF.

The chain recombines TRBV7-9 with TRBJ1-1, with 12 bases identical to TRBD1. The CDR3 has 15 residues. After removal of 1 base from V and 10 bases from J, the junction contained 7 bases not matched to a gene. CDR1 and CDR2 (germline): SEHNR, FQNEAQ (reference sequence). CDR3 residues: CASSLGRDRGPGAFF. For the CDR3, the DNA is TGTGCCAGCAGCTTAGGCCGGGACAGGGGGCCGGGAGCTTTCTTT.